This T cell receptor (beta chain) stems from a study of blood T cells in healthy people across ages (dated by TCRdb to about 2015). Notes on the research overall: In model experiments, template switching captured about one uniquely barcoded TCR beta cDNA molecule for every two T cells. Using deep sequencing normalized with unique cDNA molecular identifiers, the study measured how TCR beta repertoire diversity changes with age. The donors were split into four age groups: young (average around 15 years), middle-aged (about 40), aged (about 56) and long-lived (about 82). To avoid experimental bias, donors of different ages were distributed randomly across sequencing lanes. The study analyzed two additional independent replicas of 1 million unique cDNA reads from the same blood draw for two donors, one aged 18 to 29 and one aged 80 or older. Overall study results and their limits: The long-lived group showed more naive CD4+ T cells, fewer expanded clones and increased TCR diversity than the aged group, suggesting age selection. Total diversity estimates from one million sequenced T cells were considered lower bounds and underestimates. A strong correlation was found between observed TCR beta diversity and the percentage of naive T cells measured by flow cytometry. Conclusive comparison of naive and antigen-experienced compartments was prevented by the profiling of bulk unsorted PBMCs. Because the CMV infection status of the donors was unknown, age-related changes in expanded clonotypes may potentially have been confounded. As age increased, observed TCR beta diversity per million T cells dropped in a roughly linear way, and a significant reduction was already evident by age 40.

Note on this clonotype: The clone's antigen remains unknown. The record has no base qualities; no much larger clone is one base away.

Including cysteine and phenylalanine, the CDR3 has 16 amino acids. The DNA shown is the 48-base CDR3, in frame from base 1. V was cut back by 1 base and J by 7 bases, leaving a gap of 19 bases between them. In the germline V gene, CDR1 corresponds to SGHRS and CDR2 to YFSETQ. Preparation of the library involved 5' RACE. TCRdb records Illumina HiSeq 2500 as the sequencer. A second PCR of about 6 to 11 cycles was performed with a sample-barcoded 5' primer and a J-beta primer mix. A unique molecular identifier was introduced onto each TCR beta cDNA molecule by a template-switch 5' adaptor carrying 12 random nucleotides. Each sample yielded at least 2.5 million CDR3-containing paired-end reads. First-strand cDNA was synthesized from all RNA with the Mint cDNA synthesis kit, primed by a TRBC-specific oligonucleotide. All cDNA was treated with uracil-DNA glycosylase and then went through a first 18-cycle PCR with the universal primers M1SS and BC2_uni_R. On the authors' methods: For normalization, 1 million high-quality reads were randomly selected from each sample, with every read carrying a distinct molecular identifier. Instead of being binned into consensus sequences, reads with shared molecular identifiers were discarded. MiTCR, run with a Q25 quality threshold and the strictest error-elimination algorithm, handled CDR3 identification, clonotype clustering and error correction. Lower-bound total TCR beta diversity was estimated with a nonparametric unseen species model using Euler transformation. TCRdb reprocessed the public reads (quality trimming at Q25 with fastp, clone calling with MiXCR) and kept in-frame beta chains. When rows share a CDR3 protein, they turn into one entry using the most common DNA and genes. What appears here as the V and J calls and clone size reflects TCRdb's work, not the paper's. The sample has about a million distinct CDR3 sequences on record, about 51% of them singletons. About a fifth of the sample lies in the top ten.

The 35 to 40 donors, aged roughly 6 to 100 years, were systemically healthy Caucasian individuals from Russia. Roughly 11 milliliters of peripheral blood were drawn from each donor into EDTA-treated Vacutainer tubes. Ficoll-Paque density-gradient centrifugation was used to isolate PBMCs, with at least 6.5 million per sample. Total RNA, at least 6 micrograms per sample, was extracted from PBMCs with Trizol reagent. For every donor, an aliquot of PBMCs went through flow cytometry to measure the percentages of naive CD45RAhigh/CD27high T cells. Sequenced material: blood. The origin of this receptor is a woman between 55 and 75 years old in good health. The V and J segments used are TRBV5-1 and TRBJ2-3; the D region possibly corresponds to TRBD1 (5 bases align). The nucleotides are TGCGCCAGCAGCTTGAGGGGCCAAGGAGAGCTTAATACGCAGTATTTT. It codes for CASSLRGQGELNTQYF. This CDR3, with the reference TRBV5-1 and TRBJ2-3 proteins standing in past its ends, gives the full variable domain KAGVTQTPRYLIKTRGQQVTLSCSPISGHRSVSWYQQTPGQGLQFLFEYFSETQRNKGNFPGRFSGRQFSNSRSEMNVSTLELGDSALYLCASSLRGQGELNTQYFGPGTRLTVL.